Shown below are 24 T cell receptor beta chains from a single sample sequenced in a study of blood T cell repertoires in COVID-19. Clones were read by immunoSEQ multiplex PCR, and TCRdb kept only the in-frame ones, dropping some. The data hold 200,000 to 250,000 clones, with over 70% observed a single time. Sample: peripheral blood. These receptors all stem from a woman in her 70s with acute or convalescent COVID-19.

This chain joins TRBV11-2 and TRBJ2-5, with 15 nucleotides matching TRBD2. This CDR3 region has 19 residues. Per germline, CDR1 SGHAT and CDR2 FQNNGV. The ends lost 5 bases at V and 2 bases at J; junction bases unmatched: 12. DNA of the CDR3: TGTGCCAGCAGCCTTCGGAGGGGGACTAGCGGGAGGAATCAAGAGACCCAGTACTTC. It specifies CASSLRRGTSGRNQETQYF.

The chain uses TRBV14 and TRBJ2-7; weak D call: TRBD2 (5 bases). The CDR3 extends over 14 amino acids. Per the germline V gene, CDR1 is SGHDN and CDR2 is FVKESK. V dropped 3 bases and J dropped 2 bases, with 11 bases sitting between them. Written as DNA, the CDR3 is TGTGCCAGCAGCCACTTGGCGGGTCCCTACGAGCAGTACTTC. It translates to CASSHLAGPYEQYF.

The rearrangement links TRBV28 to TRBJ1-2; TRBD1 matches at 8 bases. Germline V CDR1 and CDR2: MDHEN, SYDVKM. The CDR3 extends over 15 amino acids. Trimming at V came to 3 bases and at J to 5 bases, leaving 8 bases not matched to a gene. CDR3 nucleotide sequence: TGTGCCAGCAGTTTGCGGACAGGGCCGACATATGGCTACACCTTC. It yields the protein CASSLRTGPTYGYTF.

This clone has a handful of counts. This chain connects TRBV4-2 to TRBJ2-1; 7 nucleotides line up with TRBD2. Germline values: CDR1 LGHNA, CDR2 YNFKEQ. The length of the CDR3 is 16 residues. J lost 7 bases, V lost 5 bases, and 14 bases had no gene match. The CDR3 region is CASSLMGGRERNEQFF. CDR3 sequence (DNA): TGTGCCAGCAGCTTAATGGGCGGGAGAGAACGAAATGAGCAGTTCTTC.

The genes are TRBV10-1 and TRBJ2-7; TRBD2 aligns across 14 bases. Germline CDR1 WNHNN, CDR2 SYGVQD (reference sequence). The CDR3 sequence is 14 residues long. J lost 6 bases, V lost 6 bases, and 4 bases had no gene match. CDR3 residues: CASSFGLAGGEQYF. The CDR3 DNA follows: TGCGCCAGCAGCTTCGGACTAGCGGGAGGCGAGCAGTACTTC.

The chain recombines TRBV7-8 with TRBJ2-7; TRBD2 matches 7 bases. J lost 5 bases, V lost 2 bases, and 6 bases had no gene match. The CDR3 length is 14 residues. CDR1 and CDR2 (germline): SGHVS, FQNEAQ. CDR3 amino acids: CASSLSLAVNEQYF. The DNA of the CDR3 is TGTGCCAGCAGCTTAAGTCTAGCGGTGAACGAGCAGTACTTC.

The J gene is TRBJ2-2, the V gene TRBV5-4; 7 bases align to TRBD2. The germline V gene encodes CDR1 SGHNT and CDR2 YYREEE (reference sequence). J was trimmed by 4 bases and V by 3 bases; bases with no gene match: 3. The CDR3 totals 14 residues. The CDR3 region has the DNA TGTGCCAGCAGCTCGGGGGGAGGCACCGGGGAGCTGTTTTTT. Translated: CASSSGGGTGELFF.

The chain employs TRBV18 and TRBJ2-6; D unresolved. Trimming pared 6 bases from V and 0 bases from J, leaving 9 bases between. The CDR3 is made up of 15 amino acids. Germline V CDR1 and CDR2: KGHSH, LQKENI. The CDR3 loop reads CASSLGGSGANVLTF. The DNA for the CDR3 is TGTGCCAGCTCCCTCGGTGGCTCTGGGGCCAACGTCCTGACTTTC.

A few counts support this clone. This chain links TRBV29-1 with TRBJ2-7, with 9 positions matching TRBD1. After removal of 7 bases from V and 3 bases from J, the junction contained 7 bases not matched to a gene. The length of the CDR3 is 13 residues. Germline V gives CDR1 SQVTM, CDR2 ANQGSEA. CDR3 amino acids: CSASGQGDYEQYF. CDR3 sequence (DNA): TGCAGCGCCTCGGGACAGGGTGACTACGAGCAGTACTTC.

The chain couples TRBV5-1 to TRBJ2-5; 10 nucleotides agree with TRBD1. The V gene end was trimmed by 5 bases and the J gene end by 5 bases; junction bases not matched to a gene: 9. Germline V gives CDR1 SGHRS, CDR2 YFSETQ. The CDR3 has 15 amino acids. The CDR3 DNA sequence: TGCGCCAGCAGGTCTGCCGGGACAGGGGCTGAGACCCAGTACTTC. Amino acids: CASRSAGTGAETQYF. Full variable domain (rest looked up from reference TRBV5-1 and TRBJ2-5): KAGVTQTPRYLIKTRGQQVTLSCSPISGHRSVSWYQQTPGQGLQFLFEYFSETQRNKGNFPGRFSGRQFSNSRSEMNVSTLELGDSALYLCASRSAGTGAETQYFGPGTRLLVL.

The chain is built from TRBV7-9 and TRBJ2-3; 9 bases fit TRBD1. The CDR3 covers 14 residues. Germline V gives CDR1 SEHNR, CDR2 FQNEAQ (reference sequence). Losses at the gene ends were 5 bases for V and 7 bases for J; bases not matched to a gene: 7. CDR3 protein: CASSKTGGSNTQYF. CDR3 nucleotides: TGTGCCAGCAGCAAAACAGGGGGCTCAAATACGCAGTATTTT.

The J gene is TRBJ1-3, the V gene TRBV25-1; 7 bases match TRBD1. Germline lookup yields CDR1 MGHDK and CDR2 SYGVNS. V was pared by 6 bases and J by 1 base, with 6 bases of the junction left unmatched. This CDR3 has 15 residues. The CDR3 nucleotides are TGTGCCAGCAGGGGGGACAGATTGTCTGGAAACACCATATATTTT. It yields the protein CASRGDRLSGNTIYF. Full variable domain (missing parts from reference TRBV25-1 and TRBJ1-3): EADIYQTPRYLVIGTGKKITLECSQTMGHDKMYWYQQDPGMELHLIHYSYGVNSTEKGDLSSESTVSRIRTEHFPLTLESARPSHTSQYLCASRGDRLSGNTIYFGEGSWLTVV.

J is TRBJ2-7 and V is TRBV5-6; 9 bases map to TRBD1. CDR3 size: 15 residues. Trimming cost V 4 bases and J 4 bases; bases outside gene matches: 9. CDR1 and CDR2 (germline): SGHDT, YYEEEE. CDR3 nucleotide sequence: TGTGCCAGCAGCCTCCGGGACAGGGTATGGTACGAGCAGTACTTC. Protein product: CASSLRDRVWYEQYF.

The chain carries TRBV10-3 and TRBJ1-5; D is unclear. Germline-derived CDR1 and CDR2 are ENHRY and SYGVKD. Trimming stripped 6 bases from V and 4 bases from J, with 13 bases between. The CDR3 sequence is 14 residues long. CDR3 sequence reads: CAIRTGGENQPQHF. For the CDR3, the DNA is TGTGCCATCAGGACCGGAGGTGAGAATCAGCCCCAGCATTTT.

The V and J genes are TRBV2 and TRBJ1-2; TRBD1 aligns across 8 bases. J lost 3 bases, V lost 3 bases, and 6 bases had no gene match. The CDR3 totals 15 residues. Germline V gene sequence: CDR1 SNHLY, CDR2 FYNNEI. CDR3 sequence: CASSDSRGQDYGYTF. CDR3 coding DNA: TGTGCCAGCAGTGACAGCAGGGGGCAAGACTATGGCTACACCTTC.

The V gene is TRBV29-1, the J gene TRBJ2-5; 8 nucleotides align to TRBD1. The CDR3 loop spans 13 amino acids. Per the germline V gene, CDR1 is SQVTM and CDR2 is ANQGSEA. The ends lost 7 bases at V and 1 base at J; junction bases unmatched: 5. CDR3 loop: CSGGQASQETQYF. The CDR3 DNA sequence: TGCAGCGGGGGACAGGCATCCCAAGAGACCCAGTACTTC.

The chain joins TRBV3-1 (or the pseudogene TRBV3-2) to TRBJ2-5; 7 nucleotides align to TRBD2. The CDR3 totals 13 residues. V shed 5 bases and J 4 bases; nucleotides not matched to a gene: 4. Germline CDR1 LGHDT, CDR2 YNNKEL (reference sequence). In nucleotides, the CDR3 is TGTGCCAGCAGCGGACTAGGGCGAGAGACCCAGTACTTC. This encodes CASSGLGRETQYF.

The chain has TRBV27 and TRBJ2-3; D might be TRBD2 (6 bases). Per the germline V gene, CDR1 is MNHEY and CDR2 is SMNVEV (reference sequence). The CDR3 loop spans 13 amino acids. The V end lost 3 bases, the J end lost 6 bases, and 10 bases lay between the germline ends. CDR3 DNA: TGTGCCAGCAGTTTTAGCGGTGGGGATACGCAGTATTTT. Its protein is CASSFSGGDTQYF.

The chain is built from TRBV27 and TRBJ2-7; TRBD2 aligns across 16 bases. This CDR3 has 17 amino acids. V lost 5 bases and J lost 0; bases outside the gene matches: 4. Germline lookup yields CDR1 MNHEY and CDR2 SMNVEV (reference sequence). In DNA, the CDR3 is TGTGCCAGCAGTCCGGGACTAGCGGGAGGGTACTCCTACGAGCAGTACTTC. Translated: CASSPGLAGGYSYEQYF.

The chain recombines TRBV19 with TRBJ2-3; 11 bases are a match to TRBD2. Trimming at V came to 4 bases and at J to 8 bases, leaving 2 bases not matched to a gene. Germline-derived CDR1 and CDR2 are LNHDA and SQIVND (reference sequence). The CDR3 sequence is 13 residues long. CDR3 residues: CASSTSGRRTQYF. The CDR3 DNA sequence: TGTGCCAGTAGTACTAGCGGGAGGCGTACGCAGTATTTT.

This clone occurred a few times. This chain connects TRBV28 to TRBJ1-2; 7 nucleotides align to TRBD1. With 7 bases clipped from V and 1 base from J, the junction kept 12 bases outside the gene matches. From germline, CDR1 is MDHEN and CDR2 SYDVKM. The CDR3 is made up of 16 amino acids. This CDR3 is CASNTQGQVVNYGYTF. Written as DNA, the CDR3 is TGTGCCAGCAACACCCAAGGACAGGTTGTTAACTATGGCTACACCTTC.

The chain is built from TRBV18 and TRBJ2-5; TRBD1 aligns across 7 bases. The V gene end was trimmed by 2 bases and the J gene end by 3 bases; junction bases not matched to a gene: 3. This CDR3 has 14 amino acids. From germline, CDR1 is KGHSH and CDR2 LQKENI. The CDR3, as DNA: TGTGCCAGCTCACCAGGGGACAGAAAAGAGACCCAGTACTTC. Protein sequence: CASSPGDRKETQYF.

The chain has TRBV7-2 and TRBJ1-1, with 11 bases identical to TRBD1. Unmatched junction bases numbered 3, after V lost 0 bases and J lost 6 bases. Germline-derived CDR1 and CDR2 are SGHTA and FQGNSA. The CDR3 is 15 amino acids. The chain's CDR3 is CASSLARDRGSEAFF. The CDR3 nucleotides are TGTGCCAGCAGCTTAGCGCGGGACAGGGGGTCTGAAGCTTTCTTT.

The CDR3 nucleotides read TGTGCCACCAGGGGGTTACGCACTGAAGCTTTCTTT. Its protein is CATRGLRTEAFF. J is TRBJ1-1 and V is TRBV19; 7 bases map to TRBD1. V gave up 10 bases and J gave up 4 bases; unmatched junction bases: 6. Germline V gene sequence: CDR1 LNHDA, CDR2 SQIVND (reference sequence). The CDR3 has 12 residues.